This T cell receptor beta chain appears in the sequencing data of a study of blood T cells in healthy people across ages. Remarks on this clonotype: The antigen remains unidentified.

Primers used in a second PCR of about 7 to 12 cycles were a sample-barcoded 5' primer and a J-beta primer mix. Every cDNA was tagged by a template-switch adaptor with 12 random nucleotides. TCRdb re-called the 5' RACE reads through MiXCR, storing one row per CDR3 protein. Here the sample spans approximately 1.5 million distinct CDR3 sequences, about 42% being singletons. Notes on the study in general: It was the long-lived donors that had more naive CD4+ cells and higher diversity than aged donors. Conclusively comparing naive with antigen-experienced cells was impossible with unsorted PBMCs.

CDR1 is SQVTM and CDR2 is ANQGSEA in the germline V gene. CDR3 length: 13 amino acids. The trim removed 8 bases at V and 8 bases at J, leaving 10 bases unmatched. The sequenced sample was blood. The V call is TRBV29-1, the J call TRBJ2-1; 9 bases line up with TRBD1. This TCR came from a young woman in good health. The CDR3 sequence: CSINRGLIDEQFF. CDR3 DNA sequence: TGCAGCATTAACAGGGGGCTAATCGATGAGCAGTTCTTC.